This record covers a single T cell receptor beta chain. Germline values: CDR1 SGHAT, CDR2 FQNNGV. V shed 4 bases and J shed 3 bases, with 7 bases lying between them. The CDR3 has 13 residues. This sample stems from a study of patients and donors after allogeneic stem cell transplantation. TCRdb re-derived calls from the RT-PCR reads in MiXCR, one entry per CDR3 protein. Of hundreds of thousands of distinct CDR3 sequences in the sample, around an eighth are singletons; the top ten hold about 9.9%. Sequences were obtained from blood, either unsorted or a sorted T cell fraction (not recorded which). The TCR originated in a human donor who was either an allogeneic HSCT recipient or a stem cell or donor lymphocyte infusion donor (not recorded which). It is not recorded whose cells these are; they may come from a transplant donor. The chain links TRBV11-2 to TRBJ2-1; tentatively, D is TRBD2 (5 bases). In DNA form, the CDR3 reads TGTGCCAGCAGCTCGGAGGTCTACAATGAGCAGTTCTTC. This codes for CASSSEVYNEQFF.